There are a few counts of the clone carrying this T cell receptor beta chain. This record comes from a study of regulatory T cells in long-lasting Graves disease. To make TCR beta libraries, researchers used iRepertoire HTBI primers and Arm-PCR of CDR3 regions. In TCRdb, the multiplex PCR reads were re-called with MiXCR into one record per CDR3 protein. Found here are roughly 420,000 distinct CDR3 sequences, about 17% of them singletons; the top ten hold around a quarter. Documented time point: newly diagnosed GD, antithyroid drugs for less than 3 months. From PBMCs, RNA was extracted and then used to make the TCR library. This sample also belongs to another study, concerning T cells in Graves' hyperthyroidism and ophthalmopathy.

This receptor was obtained from a woman between 18 and 29 years old with Graves disease. The source material was peripheral blood mononuclear cells (PBMCs), sampled at new diagnosis, from a patient treated with antithyroid drugs.

CDR3 in DNA: TGCAGTGCTACCAAAACAGGGGGGGAAAAGCCCCAGCATTTT. This sequence encodes CSATKTGGEKPQHF. The gene calls are TRBV20-1 and TRBJ1-5, with 8 bases identical to TRBD1. This CDR3 has 14 residues. The V gene end was trimmed by 4 bases and the J gene end by 8 bases; junction bases not matched to a gene: 10. The germline gives CDR1 DFQATT, CDR2 SNEGSKA (reference sequence).